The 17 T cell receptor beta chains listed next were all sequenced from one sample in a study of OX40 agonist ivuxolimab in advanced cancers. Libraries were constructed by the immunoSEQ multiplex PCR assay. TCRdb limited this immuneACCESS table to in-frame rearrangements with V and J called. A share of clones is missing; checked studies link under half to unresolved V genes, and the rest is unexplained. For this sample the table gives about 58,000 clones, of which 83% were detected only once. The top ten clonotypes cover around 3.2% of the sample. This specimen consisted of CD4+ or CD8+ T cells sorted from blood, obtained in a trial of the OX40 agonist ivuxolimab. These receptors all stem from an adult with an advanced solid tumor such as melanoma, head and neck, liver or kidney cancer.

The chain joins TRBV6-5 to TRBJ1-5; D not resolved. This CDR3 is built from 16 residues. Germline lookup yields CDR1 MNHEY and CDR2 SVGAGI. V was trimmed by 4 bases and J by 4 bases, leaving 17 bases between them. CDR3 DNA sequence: TGTGCCAGCAGTTTCCACCCGGCCCAGCTTAATCAGCCCCAGCATTTT. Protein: CASSFHPAQLNQPQHF.

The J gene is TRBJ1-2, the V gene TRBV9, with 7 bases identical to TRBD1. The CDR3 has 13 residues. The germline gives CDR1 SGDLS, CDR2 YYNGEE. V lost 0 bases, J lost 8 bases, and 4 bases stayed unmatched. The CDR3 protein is CASSVEQGSGYTF. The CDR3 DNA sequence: TGTGCCAGCAGCGTAGAACAGGGGAGCGGCTACACCTTC.

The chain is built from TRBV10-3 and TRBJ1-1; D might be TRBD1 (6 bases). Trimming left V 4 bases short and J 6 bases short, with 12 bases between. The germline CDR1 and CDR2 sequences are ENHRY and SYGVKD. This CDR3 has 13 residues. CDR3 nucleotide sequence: TGTGCCATCAGTGCCAACAGGGAACCTGAAGCTTTCTTT. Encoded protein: CAISANREPEAFF.

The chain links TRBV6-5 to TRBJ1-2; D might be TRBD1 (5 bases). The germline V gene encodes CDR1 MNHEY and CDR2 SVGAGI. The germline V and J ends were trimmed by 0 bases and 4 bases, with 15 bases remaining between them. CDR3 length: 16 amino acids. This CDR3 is CASSYSPLGGSYGYTF. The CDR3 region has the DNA TGTGCCAGCAGTTACTCCCCCCTTGGGGGGAGCTATGGCTACACCTTC.

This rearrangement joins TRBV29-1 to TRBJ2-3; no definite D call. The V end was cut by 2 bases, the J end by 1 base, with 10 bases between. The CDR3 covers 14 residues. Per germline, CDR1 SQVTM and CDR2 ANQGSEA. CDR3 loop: CSVESFYGTDTQYF. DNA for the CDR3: TGCAGCGTTGAAAGCTTCTACGGCACAGATACGCAGTATTTT.

CDR3 loop: CASSKAPGSGGRETQYF. In DNA, the CDR3 is TGTGCCAGTAGTAAGGCCCCCGGTAGCGGGGGGCGGGAGACCCAGTACTTC. The rearrangement uses TRBV19 and TRBJ2-5, with 10 bases matching TRBD2. V gave up 4 bases and J gave up 5 bases; unmatched junction bases: 13. The V gene's germline CDR1 is LNHDA and CDR2 SQIVND (reference sequence). The CDR3 totals 17 residues. Together with reference TRBV19 and TRBJ2-5, the CDR3 gives the full variable domain: DGGITQSPKYLFRKEGQNVTLSCEQNLNHDAMYWYRQDPGQGLRLIYYSQIVNDFQKGDIAEGYSVSREKKESFPLTVTSAQKNPTAFYLCASSKAPGSGGRETQYFGPGTRLLVL.

CDR3 region: CAWSKEGNQPQHF. CDR3 coding DNA: TGTGCCTGGAGTAAAGAAGGCAATCAGCCCCAGCATTTT. The chain carries TRBV30 and TRBJ1-5; D ambiguous. Germline CDR1 GTSNPN, CDR2 SVGIG (reference sequence). The V and J ends lost 2 bases and 2 bases respectively, with 7 bases between them. The CDR3 consists of 13 residues.

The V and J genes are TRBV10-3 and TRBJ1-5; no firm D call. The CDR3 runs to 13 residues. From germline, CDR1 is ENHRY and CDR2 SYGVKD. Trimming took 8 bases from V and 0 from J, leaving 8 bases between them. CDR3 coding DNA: TGTGCCATCTCAACAGCTAGCAATCAGCCCCAGCATTTT. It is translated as CAISTASNQPQHF.

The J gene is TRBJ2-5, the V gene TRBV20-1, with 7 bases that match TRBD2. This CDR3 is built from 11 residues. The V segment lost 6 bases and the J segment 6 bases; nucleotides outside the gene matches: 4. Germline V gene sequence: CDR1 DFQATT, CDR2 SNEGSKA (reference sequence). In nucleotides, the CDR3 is TGCAGTGCCGAGGGAGGGAAGACCCAGTACTTC. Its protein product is CSAEGGKTQYF.

The DNA for the CDR3 is TGCGCCAGCAGCTTGGTAGGGGGGGCTAGCACAGATACGCAGTATTTT. It encodes CASSLVGGASTDTQYF. The chain couples TRBV5-1 to TRBJ2-3; a possible D gene is TRBD2 (7 bases). Per germline, CDR1 SGHRS and CDR2 YFSETQ. V shed 0 bases and J shed 0 bases, with 11 bases lying between them. CDR3 size: 16 residues.

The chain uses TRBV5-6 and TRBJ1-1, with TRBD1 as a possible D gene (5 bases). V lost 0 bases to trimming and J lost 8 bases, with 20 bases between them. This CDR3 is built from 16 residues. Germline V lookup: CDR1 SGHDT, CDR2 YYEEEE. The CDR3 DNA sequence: TGTGCCAGCAGCTTGGGGGCAGGGTTGTCCCCGCCGGAAGCTTTCTTT. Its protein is CASSLGAGLSPPEAFF.

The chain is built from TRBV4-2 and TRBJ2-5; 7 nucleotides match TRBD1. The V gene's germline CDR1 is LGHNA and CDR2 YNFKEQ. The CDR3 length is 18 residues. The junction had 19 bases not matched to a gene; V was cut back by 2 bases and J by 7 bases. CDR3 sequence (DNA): TGTGCCAGCAGCCAATCCTATAATCGGGACAGTGGTCGGGGGACCCAGTACTTC. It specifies CASSQSYNRDSGRGTQYF.

This CDR3 is CASSLVLTRTYEQYF. The CDR3 DNA reads TGTGCCAGCAGCTTAGTCTTGACACGTACTTACGAGCAGTACTTC. The chain uses TRBV11-2 and TRBJ2-7; D not certain. V lost 1 base to trimming and J lost 4 bases, with 14 bases between them. The CDR3 totals 15 residues. CDR1 is SGHAT, CDR2 FQNNGV, per germline.

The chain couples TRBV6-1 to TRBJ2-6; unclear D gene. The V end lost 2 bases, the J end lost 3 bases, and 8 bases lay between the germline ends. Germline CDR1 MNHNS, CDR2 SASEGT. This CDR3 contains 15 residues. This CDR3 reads CASSERRLGANVLTF. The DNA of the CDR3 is TGTGCCAGCAGTGAAAGGCGTCTTGGGGCCAACGTCCTGACTTTC.

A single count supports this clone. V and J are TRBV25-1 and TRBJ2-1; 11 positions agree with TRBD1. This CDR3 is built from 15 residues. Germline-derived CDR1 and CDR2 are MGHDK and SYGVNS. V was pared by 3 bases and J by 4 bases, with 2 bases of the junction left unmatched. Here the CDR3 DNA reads TGTGCCAGCAGTGAGGGACAGGGGGTGTACAATGAGCAGTTCTTC. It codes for CASSEGQGVYNEQFF.

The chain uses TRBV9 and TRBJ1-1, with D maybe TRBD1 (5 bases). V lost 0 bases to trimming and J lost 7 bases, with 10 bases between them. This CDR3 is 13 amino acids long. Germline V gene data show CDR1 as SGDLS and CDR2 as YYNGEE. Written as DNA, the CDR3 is TGTGCCAGCAGCGTAGGGGGGGTCGGTGAAGCTTTCTTT. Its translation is CASSVGGVGEAFF.

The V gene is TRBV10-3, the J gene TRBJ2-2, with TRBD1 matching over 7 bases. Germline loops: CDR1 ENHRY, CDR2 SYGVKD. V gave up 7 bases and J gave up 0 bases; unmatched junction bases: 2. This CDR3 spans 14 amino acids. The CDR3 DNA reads TGTGCCATCAATGACAGGGCGAACACCGGGGAGCTGTTTTTT. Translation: CAINDRANTGELFF.